The 5 T cell receptor beta chains below come from one sample, sequenced in a study of PD-1 blockade in classical Hodgkin lymphoma. Assay used: immunoSEQ multiplex PCR; TCRdb lists only in-frame clones, some missing. In the table there are around 34,000 clones, less than 85% of which are singletons. Autologous stem cell transplantation was followed by relapse in every patient, and brentuximab vedotin exposure varied. The specimen comprised peripheral blood mononuclear cells (PBMCs), sampled before the second cycle of nivolumab. Source of these receptors: a human donor with classical Hodgkin lymphoma.

J is TRBJ1-1 and V is TRBV7-8; weak D call: TRBD1 (6 bases). This CDR3 comprises 16 residues. V was cut by 3 bases and J by 1 base, with 15 bases left in between. Germline V gene sequence: CDR1 SGHVS, CDR2 FQNEAQ. The CDR3 sequence is CASSFRDIGWNTEAFF. As DNA, the CDR3 is TGTGCCAGCAGCTTCCGGGACATTGGGTGGAACACTGAAGCTTTCTTT.

V usage is TRBV9 and J usage is TRBJ1-1; no definite D call. Trimming took 0 bases from V and 1 from J, leaving 1 base between them. The CDR3 is made up of 12 amino acids. Looked up from germline, CDR1 is SGDLS and CDR2 is YYNGEE. CDR3 coding DNA: TGTGCCAGCAGCGTAGAGAACACTGAAGCTTTCTTT. Amino acid sequence: CASSVENTEAFF.

This clone was counted only a few times. The V and J genes are TRBV7-3 and TRBJ2-3, with 8 bases matching TRBD2. V shed 5 bases and J 4 bases; nucleotides not matched to a gene: 8. This CDR3 spans 15 amino acids. The germline V gene encodes CDR1 SGHTA and CDR2 FQGTGA. CDR3: CASSVAGRSADTQYF. The CDR3 DNA follows: TGTGCCAGCAGCGTAGCGGGGAGGAGCGCAGATACGCAGTATTTT.

The chain has TRBV7-9 and TRBJ2-7; TRBD1 or TRBD2 may be the D gene (6 bases each). This CDR3 region has 14 residues. The germline V and J ends were trimmed by 4 bases and 0 bases, with 10 bases remaining between them. CDR1 is SEHNR, CDR2 FQNEAQ, per germline (reference sequence). CDR3 DNA: TGTGCCAGCAGCTCGGGGGCGCTCTCCTACGAGCAGTACTTC. This codes for CASSSGALSYEQYF.

J is TRBJ2-3 and V is TRBV15, with D maybe TRBD1 (6 bases). Trimming left V 1 base short and J 3 bases short, with 14 bases between. The CDR3 extends over 16 amino acids. Germline V gene lookup returns CDR1 LNHNV and CDR2 YYDKDF (reference sequence). This chain's CDR3 is CATSRGGGRGTDTQYF. CDR3 coding DNA: TGTGCCACCAGCAGAGGCGGCGGCAGGGGAACAGATACGCAGTATTTT. Variable domain in full (rest from reference TRBV15 and TRBJ2-3): DAMVIQNPRYQVTQFGKPVTLSCSQTLNHNVMYWYQQKSSQAPKLLFHYYDKDFNNEADTPDNFQSRRPNTSFCFLDIRSPGLGDTAMYLCATSRGGGRGTDTQYFGPGTRLTVL.